Listed below are T cell receptor beta chains from one sample, sequenced in a study of regulatory T cells in long-lasting Graves disease. In TCRdb, the multiplex PCR reads were re-called with MiXCR into one record per CDR3 protein. The table includes 400,000 to 500,000 distinct CDR3 sequences, under 15% detected once. This same sample was also part of a study on T cells in Graves' hyperthyroidism and ophthalmopathy.

Material: peripheral blood mononuclear cells (PBMCs), obtained at new diagnosis, from a patient treated with antithyroid drugs. All receptors derive from a young woman with Graves disease. The CDR3 runs from the conserved cysteine through the conserved F or W. Fields, in order: V gene, D gene, clone size, J gene, CDR3 protein, CDR3 DNA. The D gene is left open where the match is weak. Expanded clones get a size class; other rows say once, few or many, or leave the size out.

v_gene: TRBV9; d_gene: NA; abundance: NA; j_gene: TRBJ2-3; CDR3aa: CASSVTSGTDTQYF; CDR3nt: TGTGCCAGCAGCGTAACGTCCGGCACAGATACGCAGTATTTT
v_gene: TRBV20-1; d_gene: NA; abundance: many; j_gene: TRBJ2-7; CDR3aa: CSARETAARSEQYF; CDR3nt: TGCAGTGCTAGAGAAACAGCCGCTCGGAGCGAGCAGTACTTC
v_gene: TRBV28; d_gene: NA; abundance: many; j_gene: TRBJ2-7; CDR3aa: CASESSGKTWDEQYF; CDR3nt: TGTGCCAGCGAGAGTAGCGGAAAGACCTGGGACGAGCAGTACTTC
v_gene: TRBV12-3/TRBV12-4; d_gene: NA; abundance: many; j_gene: TRBJ2-1; CDR3aa: CASSLARTTPYNEQFF; CDR3nt: TGTGCCAGCAGCCTCGCTCGGACTACTCCCTACAATGAGCAGTTCTTC
v_gene: TRBV5-1; d_gene: NA; abundance: NA; j_gene: TRBJ2-7; CDR3aa: CASSLGVGVTYEQYF; CDR3nt: TGCGCCAGCAGCTTGGGGGTAGGGGTTACCTACGAGCAGTACTTC
v_gene: TRBV3-1; d_gene: NA; abundance: many; j_gene: TRBJ2-7; CDR3aa: CASSQSLTAVEQYF; CDR3nt: TGTGCCAGCAGCCAAAGTCTTACAGCGGTCGAGCAGTACTTC
v_gene: TRBV28; d_gene: NA; abundance: many; j_gene: TRBJ1-1; CDR3aa: CATRVPGTLNTEAFF; CDR3nt: TGTGCCACTAGAGTACCCGGGACATTGAACACTGAAGCTTTCTTT
v_gene: TRBV13; d_gene: NA; abundance: many; j_gene: TRBJ1-2; CDR3aa: CASSLDRVGSGYTF; CDR3nt: TGTGCCAGCAGCTTAGACAGGGTAGGCAGTGGCTACACCTTC
v_gene: TRBV30; d_gene: NA; abundance: many; j_gene: TRBJ1-2; CDR3aa: CASHREDYGYTF; CDR3nt: TGTGCCTCCCACAGGGAAGACTATGGCTACACCTTC
v_gene: TRBV29-1; d_gene: NA; abundance: many; j_gene: TRBJ2-1; CDR3aa: CSVPRETGYNEQFF; CDR3nt: TGCAGCGTTCCCAGGGAAACGGGATACAATGAGCAGTTCTTC
v_gene: TRBV24-1; d_gene: NA; abundance: few; j_gene: TRBJ2-4; CDR3aa: CATSEGKNIQYF; CDR3nt: TGTGCCACCAGTGAAGGGAAAAACATTCAGTACTTC
v_gene: TRBV20-1; d_gene: NA; abundance: NA; j_gene: TRBJ2-1; CDR3aa: CSARGPLSNEQFF; CDR3nt: TGCAGTGCTAGAGGCCCTTTGTCAAATGAGCAGTTCTTC
v_gene: TRBV11-2; d_gene: TRBD1; abundance: many; j_gene: TRBJ2-7; CDR3aa: CASSSRQGRYEQYF; CDR3nt: TGTGCCAGCAGCTCCCGACAGGGGAGGTACGAGCAGTACTTC
v_gene: TRBV2; d_gene: TRBD1; abundance: few; j_gene: TRBJ2-1; CDR3aa: CASSPLGQGARNEQFF; CDR3nt: TGTGCCAGCAGCCCGCTTGGACAGGGGGCGCGGAATGAGCAGTTCTTC
v_gene: TRBV6-1; d_gene: TRBD2; abundance: many; j_gene: TRBJ2-1; CDR3aa: CASSTPRLAGGDEQFF; CDR3nt: TGTGCCAGCAGTACCCCACGACTAGCGGGAGGGGATGAGCAGTTCTTC
v_gene: TRBV30; d_gene: NA; abundance: NA; j_gene: TRBJ2-6; CDR3aa: CAWRTPGANVLTF; CDR3nt: TGTGCCTGGAGAACCCCTGGGGCCAACGTCCTGACTTTC
v_gene: TRBV5-6; d_gene: NA; abundance: few; j_gene: TRBJ2-7; CDR3aa: CASSSLSEQYF; CDR3nt: TGTGCCAGCAGCTCCTTATCCGAGCAGTACTTC
v_gene: TRBV29-1; d_gene: NA; abundance: few; j_gene: TRBJ1-2; CDR3aa: CSVDHGSYGYTF; CDR3nt: TGCAGCGTTGATCACGGCTCCTATGGCTACACCTTC
v_gene: TRBV20-1; d_gene: TRBD1; abundance: many; j_gene: TRBJ2-5; CDR3aa: CSARDSQETQYF; CDR3nt: TGCAGTGCTCGGGACAGCCAAGAGACCCAGTACTTC